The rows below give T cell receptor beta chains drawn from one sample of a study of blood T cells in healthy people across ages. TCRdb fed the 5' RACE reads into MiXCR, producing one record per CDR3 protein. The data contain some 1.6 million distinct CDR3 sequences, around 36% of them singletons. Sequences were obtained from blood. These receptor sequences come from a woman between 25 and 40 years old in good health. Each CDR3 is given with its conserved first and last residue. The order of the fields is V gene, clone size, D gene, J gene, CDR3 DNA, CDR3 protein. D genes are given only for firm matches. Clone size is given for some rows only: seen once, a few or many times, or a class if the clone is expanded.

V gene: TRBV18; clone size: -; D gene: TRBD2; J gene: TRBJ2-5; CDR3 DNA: TGTGCCAGCTCACCGCCGGGGAAAAGCGGGGTAGAGACCCAGTACTTC; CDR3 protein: CASSPPGKSGVETQYF
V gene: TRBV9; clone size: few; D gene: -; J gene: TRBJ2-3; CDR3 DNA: TGTGCCAGCAGCGTAGATGGGGGCCGAGGACCCACAGATACGCAGTATTTT; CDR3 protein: CASSVDGGRGPTDTQYF
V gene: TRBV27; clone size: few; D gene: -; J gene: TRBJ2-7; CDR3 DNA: TGTGCCAGCAGTTTCTCAGGGATCCCCTACGAGCAGTACTTC; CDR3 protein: CASSFSGIPYEQYF
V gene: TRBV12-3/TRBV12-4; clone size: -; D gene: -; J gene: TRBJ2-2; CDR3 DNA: TGTGCCAGCAGCAGGGCCCCTACCGGGGAGCTGTTTTTT; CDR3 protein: CASSRAPTGELFF
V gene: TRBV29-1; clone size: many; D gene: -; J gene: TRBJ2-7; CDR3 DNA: TGCAGCATCCGGGACTTCGCCTACGAGCAGTACTTC; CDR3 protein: CSIRDFAYEQYF
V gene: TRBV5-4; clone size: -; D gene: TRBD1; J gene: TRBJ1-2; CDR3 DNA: TGTGCTAGCAGCTTGGTGCCGGGACAGGGGACCTATGGCTACACCTTC; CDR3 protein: CASSLVPGQGTYGYTF
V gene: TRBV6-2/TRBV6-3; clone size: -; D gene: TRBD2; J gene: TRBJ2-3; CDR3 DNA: TGTGCCAGCACGGGGGGTCATTCTAGCACAGATACGCAGTATTTT; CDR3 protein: CASTGGHSSTDTQYF
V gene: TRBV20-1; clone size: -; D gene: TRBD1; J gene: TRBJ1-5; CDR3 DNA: TGCAGTGCGGACAGGGGGAAAGAGCCCCGGCATTTT; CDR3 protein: CSADRGKEPRHF
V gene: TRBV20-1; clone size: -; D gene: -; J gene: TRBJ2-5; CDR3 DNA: TGCAGTGCTAGTGGGCCGGCGGGGCAGTACTTC; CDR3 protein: CSASGPAGQYF
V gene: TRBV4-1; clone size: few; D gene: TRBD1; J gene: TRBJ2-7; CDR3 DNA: TGCGCCAGCAGCCATCCTCTAGGGACAGGGCGCTACGAGCAGTACTTC; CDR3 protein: CASSHPLGTGRYEQYF
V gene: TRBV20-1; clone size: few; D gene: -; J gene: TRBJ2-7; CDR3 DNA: TGCAGTGCTCCCCACAGGACAAGGAGCTCCTACGAGCAGTACTTC; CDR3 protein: CSAPHRTRSSYEQYF
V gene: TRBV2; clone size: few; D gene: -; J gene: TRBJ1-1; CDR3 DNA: TGTGCCAGCAGTGCCTACAGGGTGGGCACTGAAGCTTTCTTT; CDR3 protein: CASSAYRVGTEAFF
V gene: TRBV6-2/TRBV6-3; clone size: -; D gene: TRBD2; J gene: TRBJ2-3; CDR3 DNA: TGTGCCTGCAGTTATAATTTGGGAGCGGGAGGCCTGCCAGATACGCAGTATTTT; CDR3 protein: CACSYNLGAGGLPDTQYF
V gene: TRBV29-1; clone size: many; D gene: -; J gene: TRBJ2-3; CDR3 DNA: TGCAGCGTTGAACCGGTCGGGGTTCGAACAGATACGCAGTATTTT; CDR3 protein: CSVEPVGVRTDTQYF
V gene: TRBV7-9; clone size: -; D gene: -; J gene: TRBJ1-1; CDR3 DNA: TGTGCCAGCAGCTTACCCAACCCGGGGATGAACACTGAAGCTTTCTTT; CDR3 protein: CASSLPNPGMNTEAFF
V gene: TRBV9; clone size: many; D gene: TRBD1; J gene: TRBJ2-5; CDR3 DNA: TGTGCCAGCAGCGTCCGGGACAGGGGGGAAGAGACCCAGTACTTC; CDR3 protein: CASSVRDRGEETQYF
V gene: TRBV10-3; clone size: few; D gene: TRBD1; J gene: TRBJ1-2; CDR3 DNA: TGTGCCATCAGTGAGGGACAGGTTAACTATGGCTACACCTTC; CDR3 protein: CAISEGQVNYGYTF
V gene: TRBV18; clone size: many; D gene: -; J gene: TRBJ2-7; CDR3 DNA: TGTGCCAGCTCACCCACAGGGCTCGAGCAGTACTTC; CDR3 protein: CASSPTGLEQYF
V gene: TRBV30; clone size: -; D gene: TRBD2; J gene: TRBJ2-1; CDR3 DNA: TGTGCCTGGAGCATGGGGCCAGCGGGATCTAATGAGCAGTTCTTC; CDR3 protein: CAWSMGPAGSNEQFF
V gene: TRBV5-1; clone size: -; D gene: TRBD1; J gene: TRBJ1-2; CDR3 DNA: TGCGCCAGCAGCCTCCGGGACAGAACTTACGATGGCTACACCTTC; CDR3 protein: CASSLRDRTYDGYTF
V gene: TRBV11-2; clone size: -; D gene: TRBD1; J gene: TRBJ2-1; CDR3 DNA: TGTGCCAGCAGCTTAGTCGGACAGGGTTCCAATGAGCAGTTCTTC; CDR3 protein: CASSLVGQGSNEQFF
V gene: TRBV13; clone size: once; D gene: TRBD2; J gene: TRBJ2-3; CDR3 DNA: TGTGCCAGCAGCCCGGGGGGAGCGGGAGACAGCACAGATACGCAGTATTTT; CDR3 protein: CASSPGGAGDSTDTQYF
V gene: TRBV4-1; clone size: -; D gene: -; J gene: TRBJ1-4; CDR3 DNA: TGCGCCAGCAGCCCCCGGGAGGGCGACGAAAAACTGTTTTTT; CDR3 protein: CASSPREGDEKLFF
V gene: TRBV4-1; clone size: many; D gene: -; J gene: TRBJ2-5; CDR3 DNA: TGCGCCAGCAGCCAAGAGCGACTACCGGGACCCCAGGGAGAGACCCAGTACTTC; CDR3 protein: CASSQERLPGPQGETQYF
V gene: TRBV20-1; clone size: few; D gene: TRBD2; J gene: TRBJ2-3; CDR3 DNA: TGCAGTGCTAGAGATCAGACTAGCGGGAGTGCAGATACGCAGTATTTT; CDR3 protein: CSARDQTSGSADTQYF
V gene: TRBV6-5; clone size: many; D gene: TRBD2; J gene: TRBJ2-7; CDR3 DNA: TGTGCCAGCAGCGGGAGGGGAATAGTCGAGCAGTACTTC; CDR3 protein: CASSGRGIVEQYF
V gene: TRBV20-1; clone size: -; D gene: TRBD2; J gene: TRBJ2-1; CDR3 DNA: TGCAGTGCTAGAGAACAATTGGAACTAGCGGGGGCCTACAATGAGCAGTTCTTC; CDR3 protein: CSAREQLELAGAYNEQFF
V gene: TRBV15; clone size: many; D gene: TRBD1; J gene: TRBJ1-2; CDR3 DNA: TGTGCCACCAGCAGCTGGACAGGAGTCGGCTACACCTTC; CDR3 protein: CATSSWTGVGYTF
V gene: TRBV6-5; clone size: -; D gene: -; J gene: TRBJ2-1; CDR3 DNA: TGTGCCAGCGGGGCCAGGGCCTCCTACAATGAGCAGTTCTTC; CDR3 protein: CASGARASYNEQFF
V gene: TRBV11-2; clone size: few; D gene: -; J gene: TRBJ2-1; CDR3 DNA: TGTGCCAGCAGCTTAGCGTTCAGTGACAATGAGCAGTTCTTC; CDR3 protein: CASSLAFSDNEQFF
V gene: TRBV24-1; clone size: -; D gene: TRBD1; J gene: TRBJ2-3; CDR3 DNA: TGTGCCACCAGTGACGGACAGGGGGATACGCAGTATTTT; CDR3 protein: CATSDGQGDTQYF
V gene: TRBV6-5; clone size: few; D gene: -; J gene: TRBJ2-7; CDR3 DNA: TGTGCCAGCAGAGGTACCCCCTACGAGCAGTACTTC; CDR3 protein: CASRGTPYEQYF
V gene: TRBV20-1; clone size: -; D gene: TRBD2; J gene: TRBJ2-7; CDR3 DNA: TGCAGTGCTAGAGGAGGGGTCGGGGGGGGTCCCTACGAGCAGTACTTC; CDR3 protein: CSARGGVGGGPYEQYF
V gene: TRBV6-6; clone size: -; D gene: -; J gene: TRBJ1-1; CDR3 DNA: TGTGCCAGCAGTTACAGGAAAGAAGCTTTCTTT; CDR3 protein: CASSYRKEAFF
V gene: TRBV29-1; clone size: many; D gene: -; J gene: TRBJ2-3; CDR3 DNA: TGCAGCGTTCTACTGGGGGGTAGCACAGATACGCAGTATTTT; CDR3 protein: CSVLLGGSTDTQYF
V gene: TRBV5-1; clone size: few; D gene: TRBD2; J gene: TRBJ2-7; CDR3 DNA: TGCGCCAGCAGCATGGGACTAGCGGGGGCCTCCTACGAGCAGTACTTC; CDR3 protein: CASSMGLAGASYEQYF
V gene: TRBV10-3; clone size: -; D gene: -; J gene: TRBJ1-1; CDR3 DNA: TGTGCCATCAGATCAAGACAGGTCCGTGAAGCTTTCTTT; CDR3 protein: CAIRSRQVREAFF
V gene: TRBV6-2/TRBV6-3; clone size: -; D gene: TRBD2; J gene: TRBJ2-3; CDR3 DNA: TGTGCCAGCAGTCGAGGACTAGCGGGAGGTTCAGATACGCAGTATTTT; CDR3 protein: CASSRGLAGGSDTQYF
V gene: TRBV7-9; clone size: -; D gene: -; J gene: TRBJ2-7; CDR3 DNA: TGTGCCAGCAGCTCAACCCTAGGGAAACACTCCTACGAGCAGTACTTC; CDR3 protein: CASSSTLGKHSYEQYF
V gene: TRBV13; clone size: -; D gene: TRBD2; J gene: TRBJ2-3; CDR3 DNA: TGTGCCAGCAGTGTCTGGGCGGGAGTAGGAGATACGCAGTATTTT; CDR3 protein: CASSVWAGVGDTQYF
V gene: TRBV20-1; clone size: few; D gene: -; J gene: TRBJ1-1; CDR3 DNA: TGCAGTGCTAGTGGAAGGGAGTCGAACACTGAAGCTTTCTTT; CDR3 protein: CSASGRESNTEAFF
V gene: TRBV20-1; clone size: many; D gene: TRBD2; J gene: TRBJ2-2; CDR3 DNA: TGCAGTGCTAGGGTTAGCGGGAGGGAAACCGGGGAGCTGTTTTTT; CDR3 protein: CSARVSGRETGELFF
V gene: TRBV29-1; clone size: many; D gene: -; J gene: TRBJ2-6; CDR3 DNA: TGCAGCGTTCTTTGGGGTTCTGGGGCCAACGTCCTGACTTTC; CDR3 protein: CSVLWGSGANVLTF
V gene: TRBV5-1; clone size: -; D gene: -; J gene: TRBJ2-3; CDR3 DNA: TGCGCCAGCAGCTTGAGTCCGGGACTCAGTAGCACAGATACGCAGTATTTT; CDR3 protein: CASSLSPGLSSTDTQYF
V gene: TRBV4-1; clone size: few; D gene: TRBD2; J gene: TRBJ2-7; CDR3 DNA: TGCGCCAGCAGCCAAGATGGCGGACTAGCCCCCGAGCAGTACTTC; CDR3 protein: CASSQDGGLAPEQYF
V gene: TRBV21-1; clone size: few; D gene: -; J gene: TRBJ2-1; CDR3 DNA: TGTGCCAGCAGCAACTCTCTAGCGGGGGGTCCCAATGAGCAGTTCTTC; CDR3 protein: CASSNSLAGGPNEQFF
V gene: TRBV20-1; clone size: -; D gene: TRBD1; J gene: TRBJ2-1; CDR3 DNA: TGCAGTGCTAGGGGACAGGGGGCGAAGTACAATGAGCAGTTCTTC; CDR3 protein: CSARGQGAKYNEQFF
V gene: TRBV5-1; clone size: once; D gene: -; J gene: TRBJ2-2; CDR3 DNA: TGCGCCAGCAGCTTGGGGGGGATGACCGGGGAGCTGTTTTTT; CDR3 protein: CASSLGGMTGELFF
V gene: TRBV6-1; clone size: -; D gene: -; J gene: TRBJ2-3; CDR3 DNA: TGTGCCAGCAGCTGGACTCAAACAGATACGCAGTATTTT; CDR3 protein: CASSWTQTDTQYF
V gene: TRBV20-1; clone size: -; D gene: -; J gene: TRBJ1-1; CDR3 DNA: TGCAGTGCTAGTCCGGGGGCTGAAGCTTTCTTT; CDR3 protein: CSASPGAEAFF
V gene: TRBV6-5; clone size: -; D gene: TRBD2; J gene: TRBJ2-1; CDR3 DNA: TGTGCCAGCAGGGGGACTAGCGGAAGGAGCAATGAGCAGTTCTTC; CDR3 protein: CASRGTSGRSNEQFF
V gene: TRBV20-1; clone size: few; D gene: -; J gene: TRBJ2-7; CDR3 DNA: TGCAGTGCTAGGGTTACAGGGAGGTCCTACGAGCAGTACTTC; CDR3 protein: CSARVTGRSYEQYF
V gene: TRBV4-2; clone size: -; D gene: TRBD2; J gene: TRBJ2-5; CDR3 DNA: TGTGCCAGCAGCCAGCACTCCGGGACTAGCGGAAAAGAGACCCAGTACTTC; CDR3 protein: CASSQHSGTSGKETQYF
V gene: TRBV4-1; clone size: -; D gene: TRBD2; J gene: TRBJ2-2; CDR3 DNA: TGCGCCAGCAGCCAAGGGACTAGAATTATAGGCGGGGAGCTGTTTTTT; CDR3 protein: CASSQGTRIIGGELFF
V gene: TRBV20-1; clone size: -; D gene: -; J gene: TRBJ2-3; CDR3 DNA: TGCAGTGCTCAGGACGGATTCACAGATACGCAGTATTTT; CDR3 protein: CSAQDGFTDTQYF
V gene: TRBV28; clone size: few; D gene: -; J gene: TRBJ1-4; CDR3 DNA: TGTGCCAGCAGTACACGGGGGTTTGAAAAACTGTTTTTT; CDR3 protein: CASSTRGFEKLFF